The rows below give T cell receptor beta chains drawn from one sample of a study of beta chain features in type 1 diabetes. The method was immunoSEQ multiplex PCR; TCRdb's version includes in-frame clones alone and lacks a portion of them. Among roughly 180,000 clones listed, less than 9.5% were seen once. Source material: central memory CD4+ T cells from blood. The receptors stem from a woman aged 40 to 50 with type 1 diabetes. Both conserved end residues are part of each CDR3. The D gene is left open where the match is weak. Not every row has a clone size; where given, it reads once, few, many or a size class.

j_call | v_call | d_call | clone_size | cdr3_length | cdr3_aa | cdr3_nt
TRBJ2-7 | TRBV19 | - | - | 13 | CASSAYQDYEQYF | TGTGCCAGTAGTGCTTATCAGGACTACGAGCAGTACTTC
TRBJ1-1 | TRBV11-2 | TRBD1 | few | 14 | CASSFNMGQGEAFF | TGTGCCAGCAGCTTTAATATGGGACAGGGAGAAGCTTTCTTT
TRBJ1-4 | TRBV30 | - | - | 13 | CAWGPEGDEKLFF | TGTGCCTGGGGACCGGAAGGGGATGAAAAACTGTTTTTT
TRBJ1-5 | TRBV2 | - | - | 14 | CASSLGPRIQPQHF | TGTGCCAGCAGCCTGGGGCCTCGGATTCAGCCCCAGCATTTT
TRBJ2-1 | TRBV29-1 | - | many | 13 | CSSEPHGTNLRFF | TGCAGCTCCGAACCCCACGGGACAAACTTGAGGTTCTTC
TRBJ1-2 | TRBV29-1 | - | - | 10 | CSVQEDGYTF | TGCAGCGTGCAAGAGGATGGCTACACCTTC
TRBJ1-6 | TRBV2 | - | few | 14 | CASKTSSYNSPLHF | TGTGCCAGCAAAACCAGCTCCTATAATTCACCCCTCCACTTT
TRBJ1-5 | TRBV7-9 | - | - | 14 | CASSLVTADQPQHF | TGTGCCAGCAGCCTCGTGACGGCGGATCAGCCCCAGCATTTT
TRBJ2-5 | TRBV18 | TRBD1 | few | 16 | CASSPPGQGTQETQYF | TGTGCCAGCTCACCACCGGGACAGGGGACCCAAGAGACCCAGTACTTC
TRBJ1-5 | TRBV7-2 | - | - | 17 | CASSLTGGGGSNQPQHF | TGTGCCAGCAGTTTGACTGGCGGGGGAGGGAGCAATCAGCCCCAGCATTTT
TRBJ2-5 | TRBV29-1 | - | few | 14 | CSVELGGSRETQYF | TGCAGCGTTGAACTTGGGGGGTCTCGAGAGACCCAGTACTTC
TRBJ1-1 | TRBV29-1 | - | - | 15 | CSVAGTGKRNTEAFF | TGCAGCGTTGCCGGAACAGGTAAACGGAACACTGAAGCTTTCTTT
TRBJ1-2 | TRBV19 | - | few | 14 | CASSTLHSNYGYTF | TGTGCCAGTAGTACGCTTCACAGTAACTATGGCTACACCTTC
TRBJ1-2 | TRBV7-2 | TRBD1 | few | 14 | CASSFGTGGNGYTF | TGTGCCAGCAGCTTCGGGACAGGGGGAAACGGCTACACCTTC
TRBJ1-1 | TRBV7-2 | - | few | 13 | CASTVNVRTEAFF | TGTGCCAGCACCGTCAACGTGAGAACTGAAGCTTTCTTT
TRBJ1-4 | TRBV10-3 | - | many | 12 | CAISESGGKLFF | TGTGCCATCAGTGAGTCGGGAGGAAAACTGTTTTTT
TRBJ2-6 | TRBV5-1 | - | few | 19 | CASSLGGSTGSSGANVLTF | TGCGCCAGCAGCTTGGGGGGGAGCACAGGGTCCTCTGGGGCCAACGTCCTGACTTTC
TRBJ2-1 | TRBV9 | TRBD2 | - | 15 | CASSLTSGPYNEQFF | TGTGCCAGCAGCCTTACTAGCGGTCCCTACAATGAGCAGTTCTTC
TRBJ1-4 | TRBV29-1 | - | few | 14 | CSVEGRRADEKLFF | TGCAGCGTTGAAGGGCGGAGAGCGGATGAAAAACTGTTTTTT
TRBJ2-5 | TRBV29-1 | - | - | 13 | CSVAHKGGETQYF | TGCAGCGTCGCCCATAAGGGAGGAGAGACCCAGTACTTC
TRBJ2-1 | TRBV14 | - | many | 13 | CASSQNRFREQFF | TGTGCCAGCAGCCAGAACAGGTTCCGCGAGCAGTTCTTC
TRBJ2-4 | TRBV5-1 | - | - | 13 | CASSTGAKNIQYF | TGCGCCAGCAGCACAGGGGCCAAAAACATTCAGTACTTC
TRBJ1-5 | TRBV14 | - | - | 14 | CASSLSHSNQPQHF | TGTGCCAGCAGCCTTAGCCATAGCAATCAGCCCCAGCATTTT
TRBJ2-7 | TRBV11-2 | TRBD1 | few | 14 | CASSAGQGAGEQYF | TGTGCCAGCAGCGCGGGACAGGGGGCGGGGGAGCAGTACTTC
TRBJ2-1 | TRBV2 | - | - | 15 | CASSPQGKGYNEQFF | TGTGCCAGCAGCCCCCAGGGGAAAGGGTACAATGAGCAGTTCTTC
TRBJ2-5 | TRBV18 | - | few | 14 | CASSPLGAQETQYF | TGTGCCAGCTCACCGCTGGGGGCGCAAGAGACCCAGTACTTC
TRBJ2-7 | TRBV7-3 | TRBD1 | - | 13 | CASSPHTGAEQYF | TGTGCCAGCAGCCCTCATACAGGGGCCGAGCAGTACTTC
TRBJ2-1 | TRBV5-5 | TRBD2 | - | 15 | CASSLKAGEGRGQFF | TGTGCCAGCAGCTTAAAGGCGGGGGAAGGGCGCGGGCAGTTCTTC
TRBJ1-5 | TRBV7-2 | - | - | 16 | CASSLRGDMGNQPQHF | TGTGCCAGCAGCTTACGGGGGGATATGGGCAATCAGCCCCAGCATTTT
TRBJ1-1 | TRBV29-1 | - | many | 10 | CSARNTEAFF | TGCAGCGCCAGGAACACTGAAGCTTTCTTT
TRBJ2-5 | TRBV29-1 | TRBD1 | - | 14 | CSVDPGQGGETQYF | TGCAGCGTAGATCCGGGACAGGGAGGAGAGACCCAGTACTTC
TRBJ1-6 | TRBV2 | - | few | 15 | CASSATTRRNSPLHF | TGTGCCAGCAGCGCGACGACACGACGTAATTCACCCCTCCACTTT
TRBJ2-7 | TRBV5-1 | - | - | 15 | CASSPDYVASYEQYF | TGCGCCAGCAGTCCCGACTATGTGGCCTCCTACGAGCAGTACTTC
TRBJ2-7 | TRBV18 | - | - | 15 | CASSPTPGLDYEQYF | TGTGCCAGCTCACCGACTCCGGGACTTGACTACGAGCAGTACTTC
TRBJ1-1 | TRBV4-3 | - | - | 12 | CASSNKDNEAFF | TGCGCCAGCAGCAATAAAGACAACGAAGCTTTCTTT
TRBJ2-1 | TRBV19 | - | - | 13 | CASRSSSYNEQFF | TGTGCCAGTAGGTCGAGCTCCTACAATGAGCAGTTCTTC
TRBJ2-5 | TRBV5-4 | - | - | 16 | CASSLSGKPSQETQYF | TGTGCCAGCAGCTTGTCCGGGAAGCCATCCCAAGAGACCCAGTACTTC
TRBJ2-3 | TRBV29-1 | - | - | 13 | CSVEEIERDTQYF | TGCAGCGTTGAAGAGATCGAGCGGGATACGCAGTATTTT
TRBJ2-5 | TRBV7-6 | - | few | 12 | CASSSSRETQYF | TGTGCCAGCAGCTCCTCTCGGGAGACCCAGTACTTC
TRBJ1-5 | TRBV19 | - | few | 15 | CASSIGGFGDQPQHF | TGTGCCAGTAGTATAGGAGGGTTTGGCGATCAGCCCCAGCATTTT
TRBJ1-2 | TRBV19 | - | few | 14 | CASMRRSVPYGYTF | TGTGCCAGTATGAGGCGATCGGTTCCCTATGGCTACACCTTC
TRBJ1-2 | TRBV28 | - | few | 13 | CASTSRGNYGYTF | TGTGCCAGCACGTCCCGCGGGAACTATGGCTACACCTTC
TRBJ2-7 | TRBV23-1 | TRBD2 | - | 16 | CASSQSGLAGVHEQYF | TGCGCCAGCAGTCAATCCGGACTAGCGGGAGTCCACGAGCAGTACTTC
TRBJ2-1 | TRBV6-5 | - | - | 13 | CASSYSLSNEQFF | TGTGCCAGCAGTTACTCTCTGAGCAATGAGCAGTTCTTC
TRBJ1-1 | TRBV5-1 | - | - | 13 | CASSVDMNTEAFF | TGCGCCAGCAGCGTGGACATGAACACTGAAGCTTTCTTT
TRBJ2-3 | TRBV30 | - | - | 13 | CAWGWSRVDTQYF | TGTGCCTGGGGGTGGTCCCGGGTGGATACGCAGTATTTT
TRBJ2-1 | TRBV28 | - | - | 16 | CASSLTGGGQGNEQFF | TGTGCCAGCAGTTTAACGGGAGGCGGCCAGGGGAATGAGCAGTTCTTC
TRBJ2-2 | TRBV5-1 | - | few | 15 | CASSFGQRDTGELFF | TGCGCCAGCAGCTTTGGACAGAGGGACACCGGGGAGCTGTTTTTT
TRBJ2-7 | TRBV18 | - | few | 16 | CASSPPGRGVAYEQYF | TGTGCCAGCTCACCACCGGGCAGGGGGGTGGCCTACGAGCAGTACTTC
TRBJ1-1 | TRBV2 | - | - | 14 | CASSEYRANTEAFF | TGTGCCAGCAGTGAATACAGGGCGAACACTGAAGCTTTCTTT
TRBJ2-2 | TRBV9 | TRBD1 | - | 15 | CASSTGTGSTGELFF | TGTGCCAGCAGCACCGGGACAGGCTCCACCGGGGAGCTGTTTTTT
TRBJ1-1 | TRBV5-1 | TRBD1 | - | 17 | CASSLDGQGPLNTEAFF | TGCGCCAGCAGCCTGGATGGACAGGGCCCTTTGAACACTGAAGCTTTCTTT
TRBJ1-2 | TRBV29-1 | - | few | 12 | CSVEKDSYGYTF | TGCAGCGTTGAGAAGGACTCCTATGGCTACACCTTC
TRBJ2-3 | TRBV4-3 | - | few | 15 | CASSLAWNPADTQYF | TGCGCCAGCAGCCTAGCGTGGAATCCGGCAGATACGCAGTATTTT
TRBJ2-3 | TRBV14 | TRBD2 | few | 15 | CASSRGLAYTDTQYF | TGTGCCAGCAGCCGAGGACTAGCCTACACAGATACGCAGTATTTT
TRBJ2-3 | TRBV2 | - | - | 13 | CASSSQVSDTQYF | TGTGCCAGCAGCTCACAGGTCTCAGATACGCAGTATTTT
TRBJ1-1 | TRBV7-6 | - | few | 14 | CASSLASTGTEAFF | TGTGCCAGCAGCTTAGCGTCTACGGGGACTGAAGCTTTCTTT